Each of the 20 T cell receptor beta chains below was sequenced from the same sample in a study of blood T cell repertoires in COVID-19. Clones were read by immunoSEQ multiplex PCR, and TCRdb kept only the in-frame ones, dropping some. The sample has about 260,000 clones; around 86% are singletons. Sequencing was performed on peripheral blood. The source is a man aged 18 to 30 with active or convalescent COVID-19.

The chain is built from TRBV11-3 and TRBJ2-2, with D possibly being TRBD2 (6 bases). CDR1 and CDR2 (germline): SGHNT, YENEEA. CDR3 size: 12 residues. V was shortened by 8 bases and J by 7 bases, with 11 bases between the two germline ends. The CDR3 protein is CASGRRDGELFF. In DNA form, the CDR3 reads TGTGCCAGCGGGAGGCGGGACGGGGAGCTGTTTTTT. The variable domain in full, with the rest retrieved from reference TRBV11-3 and TRBJ2-2, is EAGVVQSPRYKIIEKKQPVAFWCNPISGHNTLYWYLQNLGQGPELLIRYENEEAVDDSQLPKDRFSAERLKGVDSTLKIQPAELGDSAVYLCASGRRDGELFFGEGSRLTVL.

The J gene is TRBJ2-1, the V gene TRBV12-3 or TRBV12-4, with D possibly being TRBD2 (6 bases). CDR3 length: 11 residues. The V and J ends lost 5 bases and 9 bases respectively, with 8 bases between them. The CDR3 reads CASSLEGEQFF. CDR3 nucleotide sequence: TGTGCCAGCAGTCTGGAGGGTGAGCAGTTCTTC.

The V gene is TRBV5-4, the J gene TRBJ2-3, with 8 bases identical to TRBD2. The CDR3 totals 15 residues. Looked up from germline, CDR1 is SGHNT and CDR2 is YYREEE (reference sequence). Losses at the gene ends were 0 bases for V and 7 bases for J; bases not matched to a gene: 7. CDR3 bases: TGTGCCAGCAGCTTGGGGGTAGCGGGGATGTATACGCAGTATTTT. Translated, it gives CASSLGVAGMYTQYF.

The chain couples TRBV5-4 to TRBJ2-5; TRBD1 aligns across 8 bases. Germline loops: CDR1 SGHNT, CDR2 YYREEE (reference sequence). J was trimmed by 14 bases and V by 4 bases; bases with no gene match: 13. The CDR3 consists of 13 residues. The CDR3 nucleotides are TGTGCCAGCAGCGAGGGACAGGTGGAACGTAGTTACTTC. Its translation is CASSEGQVERSYF.

V and J are TRBV7-6 and TRBJ1-6; TRBD1 matches 8 bases. Germline V gene data show CDR1 as SGHVS and CDR2 as FNYEAQ. The V segment lost 2 bases and the J segment 7 bases; nucleotides outside the gene matches: 4. The CDR3 runs to 15 residues. The CDR3: CASSLQGARNSPLHF. The CDR3 coding sequence is TGTGCCAGCAGCTTACAGGGGGCGCGAAATTCACCCCTCCACTTT.

V is TRBV19 and J is TRBJ2-2; the match to TRBD2 covers 8 bases. Unmatched junction bases numbered 7, after V lost 9 bases and J lost 4 bases. The germline CDR1 and CDR2 sequences are LNHDA and SQIVND (reference sequence). The CDR3 runs 14 residues. The CDR3 spells CASEAGVFTGELFF. The CDR3 DNA is TGTGCCAGCGAAGCGGGAGTGTTCACCGGGGAGCTGTTTTTT.

V is TRBV5-8 and J is TRBJ2-1, with 12 bases lining up with TRBD2. With 5 bases clipped from V and 6 bases from J, the junction kept 6 bases outside the gene matches. The CDR3 has 15 residues. Per the germline V gene, CDR1 is SGHTS and CDR2 is YDEGEE. This CDR3 is CASRMGTSGFNEQFF. The CDR3, as DNA: TGTGCCAGCAGAATGGGGACTAGCGGGTTCAATGAGCAGTTCTTC.

The chain carries TRBV6-6 and TRBJ2-7; D is ambiguous. The CDR3 spans 15 residues. Trimming removed 5 bases from V and 3 bases from J, with 17 bases in between. CDR1 is MNHNY and CDR2 is SVGAGI in the germline V gene (reference sequence). The CDR3 region is CASSKLSDPYYEQYF. The CDR3 nucleotides read TGTGCCAGCAGTAAGTTAAGCGACCCCTACTACGAGCAGTACTTC.

The chain joins TRBV6-5 to TRBJ1-2, with TRBD1 identical over 8 bases. Trimming at V came to 8 bases and at J to 7 bases, leaving 6 bases not matched to a gene. Germline CDR1 and CDR2: MNHEY and SVGAGI. This CDR3 spans 12 amino acids. The CDR3 is CASGRGQLGYTF. The CDR3 DNA sequence: TGTGCCAGCGGCAGGGGGCAGCTTGGCTACACCTTC.

This rearrangement joins TRBV4-2 to TRBJ2-1; TRBD1 might be the D (6 bases). The V and J ends lost 0 bases and 15 bases respectively, with 12 bases between them. This CDR3 region has 12 residues. Germline CDR1 is LGHNA and CDR2 is YNFKEQ. The CDR3 here is CASSQEGGRGFF. CDR3 coding DNA: TGTGCCAGCAGCCAAGAAGGTGGCAGGGGGTTCTTC.

The rearrangement joins TRBV11-2 to TRBJ2-7, with 8 bases matching TRBD2. V dropped 4 bases and J dropped 2; count of bases not matched to a gene: 10. This CDR3 has 16 residues. Germline CDR1 SGHAT, CDR2 FQNNGV. As DNA, the CDR3 is TGTGCCAGCAGCTATCTCACTAGCGGTGTAACCTACGAGCAGTACTTC. Its translation is CASSYLTSGVTYEQYF.

This clone turned up a few times. The rearrangement links TRBV7-3 to TRBJ2-2, with 9 nucleotides matching TRBD2. CDR1 and CDR2 from the germline V gene are SGHTA and FQGTGA. The CDR3 extends over 14 amino acids. V lost 5 bases and J lost 2; bases outside the gene matches: 0. The CDR3: CASSLAGNTGELFF. CDR3 coding DNA: TGTGCCAGCAGCCTAGCGGGAAACACCGGGGAGCTGTTTTTT.

The CDR3, as DNA: TGCGCCAGCAGTGAGGGCAGGGAAGCTTTCTTT. It encodes CASSEGREAFF. The J gene is TRBJ1-1, the V gene TRBV10-1; D unclear. This CDR3 is built from 11 residues. Germline assignment: CDR1 WNHNN and CDR2 SYGVQD (reference sequence). V was cut by 2 bases and J by 8 bases, with 6 bases left in between.

The chain carries TRBV2 and TRBJ2-6, with 7 bases identical to TRBD1. V dropped 8 bases and J dropped 4; count of bases not matched to a gene: 14. The CDR3 totals 17 residues. The germline gives CDR1 SNHLY, CDR2 FYNNEI. CDR3 sequence: CASSRDSPFMGANVLTF. DNA of the CDR3: TGTGCCAGCTCCCGGGACAGCCCGTTTATGGGGGCCAACGTCCTGACTTTC. Based on the CDR3 plus reference TRBV2 and TRBJ2-6, the full variable domain is EPEVTQTPSHQVTQMGQEVILRCVPISNHLYFYWYRQILGQKVEFLVSFYNNEISEKSEIFDDQFSVERPDGSNFTLKIRSTKLEDSAMYFCASSRDSPFMGANVLTFGAGSRLTVL.

This chain links TRBV5-4 with TRBJ2-7; 8 bases are shared with TRBD2. The CDR3 is made up of 13 amino acids. Germline assignment: CDR1 SGHNT and CDR2 YYREEE (reference sequence). As DNA, the CDR3 is TGTGCATTTACCGGGACTAGCTCCTACGAGCAGTACTTC. It encodes CAFTGTSSYEQYF.

This clone was counted between two and nine times. This sequence joins TRBV6-1 and TRBJ1-2, with TRBD1 as a possible D gene (6 bases). V was cut by 2 bases and J by 6 bases, with 7 bases left in between. This CDR3 comprises 12 residues. In germline, CDR1 is MNHNS, CDR2 SASEGT. The CDR3 reads CASSEYRDGYTF. CDR3 DNA: TGTGCCAGCAGTGAATACAGGGATGGCTACACCTTC.

This chain links TRBV6-6 with TRBJ2-7; 7 nucleotides agree with TRBD1. Germline V lookup: CDR1 MNHNY, CDR2 SVGAGI (reference sequence). With V trimmed by 4 bases and J by 6 bases, 3 bases remained unmatched. The CDR3 is made up of 12 amino acids. The CDR3 here is CASSLGGGEQYF. CDR3 DNA sequence: TGTGCCAGCAGTTTAGGGGGCGGCGAGCAGTACTTC.

V and J are TRBV7-2 and TRBJ1-5; D is uncertain. The CDR3 covers 14 residues. CDR1 and CDR2 (germline): SGHTA, FQGNSA. Trimming took off 1 base at V and 4 bases at J, with 8 bases between the two ends. This CDR3 is CASSLVADNQPQHF. In nucleotides, the CDR3 is TGTGCCAGCAGCTTAGTTGCAGATAATCAGCCCCAGCATTTT.

In its sample, this clone was seen once. This chain joins TRBV27 and TRBJ2-1; D gene unclear. The CDR3 consists of 13 residues. CDR1 MNHEY and CDR2 SMNVEV come from the germline V gene (reference sequence). The V gene lost 2 bases and the J gene lost 9 bases, with 11 bases spanning the gap. The CDR3 is CASSLMYSSEQFF. In DNA form, the CDR3 reads TGTGCCAGCAGTTTAATGTATAGCAGTGAGCAGTTCTTC.

The rearrangement links TRBV5-1 to TRBJ2-6, with D uncertain. CDR1 and CDR2 from the germline V gene are SGHRS and YFSETQ. The CDR3 has 15 amino acids. Trimming removed 4 bases at V and 2 bases at J, with 10 bases between. The CDR3 is CASSVSLAGANVLTF. CDR3 sequence (DNA): TGCGCCAGCAGCGTTAGCCTGGCTGGGGCCAACGTCCTGACTTTC.